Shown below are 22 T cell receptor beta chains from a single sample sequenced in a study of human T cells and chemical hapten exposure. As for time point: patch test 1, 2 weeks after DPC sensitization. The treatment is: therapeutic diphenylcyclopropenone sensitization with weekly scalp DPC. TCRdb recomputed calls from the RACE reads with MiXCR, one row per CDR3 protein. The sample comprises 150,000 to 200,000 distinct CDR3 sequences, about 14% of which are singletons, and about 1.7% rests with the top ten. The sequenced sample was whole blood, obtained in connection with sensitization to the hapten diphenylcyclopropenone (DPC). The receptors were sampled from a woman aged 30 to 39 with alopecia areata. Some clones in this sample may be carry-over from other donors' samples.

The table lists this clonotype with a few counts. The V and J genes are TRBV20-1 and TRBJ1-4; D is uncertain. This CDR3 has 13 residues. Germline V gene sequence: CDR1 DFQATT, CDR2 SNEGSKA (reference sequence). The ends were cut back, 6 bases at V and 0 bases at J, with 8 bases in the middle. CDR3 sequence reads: CSAADATNEKLFF. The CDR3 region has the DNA TGCAGTGCGGCCGACGCAACTAATGAAAAACTGTTTTTT.

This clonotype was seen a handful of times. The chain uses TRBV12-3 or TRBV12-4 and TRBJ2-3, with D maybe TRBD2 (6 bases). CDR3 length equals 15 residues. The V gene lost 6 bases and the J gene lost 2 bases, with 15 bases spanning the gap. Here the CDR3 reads CASRDGGVYTDTQYF. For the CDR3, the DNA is TGTGCCAGCAGGGACGGGGGAGTCTACACAGATACGCAGTATTTT.

The CDR3 reads CSVFLSYEQYF. CDR3 coding DNA: TGCAGCGTTTTTTTGTCCTACGAGCAGTACTTC. The genes are TRBV29-1 and TRBJ2-7; no definite D call. The CDR3 totals 11 residues. The V and J ends lost 5 bases and 1 base respectively, with 6 bases between them. CDR1 and CDR2 (germline): SQVTM, ANQGSEA.

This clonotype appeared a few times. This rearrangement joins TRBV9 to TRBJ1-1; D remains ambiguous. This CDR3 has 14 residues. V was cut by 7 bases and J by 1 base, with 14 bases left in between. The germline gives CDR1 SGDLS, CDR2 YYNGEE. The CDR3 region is CASGGPPGNTEAFF. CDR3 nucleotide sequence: TGTGCCAGCGGCGGGCCCCCTGGGAACACTGAAGCTTTCTTT.

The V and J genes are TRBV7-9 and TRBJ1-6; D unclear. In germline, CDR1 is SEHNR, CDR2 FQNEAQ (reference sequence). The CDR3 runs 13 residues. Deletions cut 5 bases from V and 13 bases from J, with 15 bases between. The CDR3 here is CASSPAPRDPLHF. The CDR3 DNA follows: TGTGCCAGCAGCCCCGCCCCCCGTGATCCCCTCCACTTT.

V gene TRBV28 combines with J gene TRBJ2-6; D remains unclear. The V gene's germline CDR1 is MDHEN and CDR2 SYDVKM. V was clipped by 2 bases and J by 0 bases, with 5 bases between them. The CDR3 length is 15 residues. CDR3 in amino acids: CASSLRTSGANVLTF. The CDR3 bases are TGTGCCAGCAGTTTAAGGACCTCTGGGGCCAACGTCCTGACTTTC.

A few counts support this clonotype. In DNA, the CDR3 is TGTGCCAGCAGTGACTCCACAGCCGCCGGGGAGCTGTTTTTT. It translates to CASSDSTAAGELFF. V is TRBV6-4 and J is TRBJ2-2; D gene uncertain. Germline loops: CDR1 MRHNA, CDR2 SNTAGT. Trimming removed 0 bases at V and 6 bases at J, with 8 bases between. The CDR3 totals 14 residues.

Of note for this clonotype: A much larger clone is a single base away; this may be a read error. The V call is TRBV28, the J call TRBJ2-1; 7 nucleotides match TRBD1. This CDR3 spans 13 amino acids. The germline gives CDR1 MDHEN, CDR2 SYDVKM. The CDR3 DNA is TGTGCCAGCAGTCAGACAGGGTACAATGAGCGGTTCTTC. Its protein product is CASSQTGYNERFF. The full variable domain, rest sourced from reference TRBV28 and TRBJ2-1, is DVKVTQSSRYLVKRTGEKVFLECVQDMDHENMFWYRQDPGLGLRLIYFSYDVKMKEKGDIPEGYSVSREKKERFSLILESASTNQTSMYLCASSQTGYNERFFGPGTRLTVL.

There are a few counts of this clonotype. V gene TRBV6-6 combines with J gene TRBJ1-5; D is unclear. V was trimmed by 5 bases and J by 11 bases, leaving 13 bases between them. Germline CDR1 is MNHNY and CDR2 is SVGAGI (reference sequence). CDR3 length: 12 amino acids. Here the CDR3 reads CASSPEGVAQHF. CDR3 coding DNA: TGTGCCAGCAGTCCCGAAGGAGTAGCCCAGCATTTT.

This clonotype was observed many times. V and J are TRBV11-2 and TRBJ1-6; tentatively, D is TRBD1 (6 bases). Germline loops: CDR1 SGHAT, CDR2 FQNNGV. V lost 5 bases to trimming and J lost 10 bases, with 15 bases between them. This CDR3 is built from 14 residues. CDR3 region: CASSQTQGGSPLHF. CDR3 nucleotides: TGTGCCAGCAGCCAAACACAAGGGGGATCACCCCTCCACTTT. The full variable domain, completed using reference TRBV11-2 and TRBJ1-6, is EAGVAQSPRYKIIEKRQSVAFWCNPISGHATLYWYQQILGQGPKLLIQFQNNGVVDDSQLPKDRFSAERLKGVDSTLKIQPAKLEDSAVYLCASSQTQGGSPLHFGNGTRLTVT.

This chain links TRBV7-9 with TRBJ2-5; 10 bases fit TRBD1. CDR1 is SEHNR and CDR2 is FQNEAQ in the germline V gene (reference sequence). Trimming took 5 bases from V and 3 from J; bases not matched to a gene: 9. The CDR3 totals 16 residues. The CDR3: CASSPSGQGEEETQYF. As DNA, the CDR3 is TGTGCCAGCAGCCCCTCAGGACAGGGGGAAGAAGAGACCCAGTACTTC.

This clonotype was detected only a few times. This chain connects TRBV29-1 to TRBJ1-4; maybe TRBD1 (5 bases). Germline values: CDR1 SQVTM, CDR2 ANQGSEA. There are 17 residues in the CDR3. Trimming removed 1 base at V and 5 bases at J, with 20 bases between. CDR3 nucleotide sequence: TGCAGCGTTGAAGTCCCTTTGAGCCGGGGGGGGAATGAAAAACTGTTTTTT. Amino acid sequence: CSVEVPLSRGGNEKLFF. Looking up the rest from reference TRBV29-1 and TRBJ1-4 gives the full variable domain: SAVISQKPSRDICQRGTSLTIQCQVDSQVTMMFWYRQQPGQSLTLIATANQGSEATYESGFVIDKFPISRPNLTFSTLTVSNMSPEDSSIYLCSVEVPLSRGGNEKLFFGSGTQLSVL.

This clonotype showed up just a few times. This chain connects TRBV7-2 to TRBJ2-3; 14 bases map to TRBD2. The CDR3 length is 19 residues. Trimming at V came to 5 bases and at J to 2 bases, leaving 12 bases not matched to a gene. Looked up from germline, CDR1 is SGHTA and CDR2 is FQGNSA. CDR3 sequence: CASSPRLAGGLRYTDTQYF. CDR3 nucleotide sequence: TGTGCCAGCAGCCCCCGACTAGCGGGGGGGCTACGGTACACAGATACGCAGTATTTT.

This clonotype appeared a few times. For the CDR3, the DNA is TGCAGTGCTAGGATGGGGAATCAGCCCCAGCATTTT. It is translated as CSARMGNQPQHF. The gene calls are TRBV20-1 and TRBJ1-5; no clear D. The germline V and J ends were trimmed by 3 bases and 4 bases, with 7 bases remaining between them. Per germline, CDR1 DFQATT and CDR2 SNEGSKA (reference sequence). The CDR3 has 12 residues.

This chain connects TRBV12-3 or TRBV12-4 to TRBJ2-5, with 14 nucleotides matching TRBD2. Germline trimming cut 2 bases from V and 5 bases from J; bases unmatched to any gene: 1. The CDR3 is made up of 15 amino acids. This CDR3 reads CASSLRLAGGETQYF. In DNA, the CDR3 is TGTGCCAGCAGTTTACGACTAGCGGGAGGGGAGACCCAGTACTTC.

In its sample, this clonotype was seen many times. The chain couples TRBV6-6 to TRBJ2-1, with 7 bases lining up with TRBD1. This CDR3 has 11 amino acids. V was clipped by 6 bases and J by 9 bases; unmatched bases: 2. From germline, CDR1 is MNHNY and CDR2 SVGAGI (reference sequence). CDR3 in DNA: TGTGCCAGCAGAAGACAGGGTGAGCAGTTCTTC. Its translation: CASRRQGEQFF.

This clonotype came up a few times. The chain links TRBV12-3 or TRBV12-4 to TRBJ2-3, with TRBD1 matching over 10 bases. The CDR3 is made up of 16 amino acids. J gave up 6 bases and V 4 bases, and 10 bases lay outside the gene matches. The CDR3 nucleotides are TGTGCCAGCAGTTCGACCCGGACAGGGGGTGGTGATACGCAGTATTTT. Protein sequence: CASSSTRTGGGDTQYF.

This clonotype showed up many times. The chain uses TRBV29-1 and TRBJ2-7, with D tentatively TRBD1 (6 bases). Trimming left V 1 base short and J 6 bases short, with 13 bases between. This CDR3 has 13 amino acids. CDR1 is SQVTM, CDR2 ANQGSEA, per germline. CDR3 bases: TGCAGCGTTGAAGGGCCAGGGGCGGCCGAGCAGTACTTC. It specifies CSVEGPGAAEQYF.

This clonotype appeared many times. CDR3 sequence (DNA): TGCAGCGGTGTGACGAGGGGACGGGAGCAGTTCTTC. Translating gives CSGVTRGREQFF. V usage is TRBV29-1 and J usage is TRBJ2-1, with D perhaps given as TRBD1 or TRBD2 (5 bases each). V lost 7 bases and J lost 10, with 17 bases in between. This CDR3 has 12 amino acids. Per the germline V gene, CDR1 is SQVTM and CDR2 is ANQGSEA.

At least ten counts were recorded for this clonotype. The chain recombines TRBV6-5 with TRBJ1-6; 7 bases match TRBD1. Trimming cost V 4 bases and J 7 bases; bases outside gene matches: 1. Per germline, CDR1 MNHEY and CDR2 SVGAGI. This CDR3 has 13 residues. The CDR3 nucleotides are TGTGCCAGCAGTTGGGACAGAAATTCACCCCTCCACTTT. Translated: CASSWDRNSPLHF.

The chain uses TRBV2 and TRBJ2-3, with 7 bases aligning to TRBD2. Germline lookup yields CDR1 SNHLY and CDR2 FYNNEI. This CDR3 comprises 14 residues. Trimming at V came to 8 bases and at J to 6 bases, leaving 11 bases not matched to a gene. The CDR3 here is CASGKSGVADTQYF. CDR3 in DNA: TGTGCCAGCGGGAAGAGCGGGGTGGCGGATACGCAGTATTTT.

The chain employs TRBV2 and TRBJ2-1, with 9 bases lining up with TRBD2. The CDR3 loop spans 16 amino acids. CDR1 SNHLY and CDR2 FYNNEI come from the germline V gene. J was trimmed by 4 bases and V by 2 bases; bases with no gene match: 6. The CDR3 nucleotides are TGTGCCAGCAGTGAACTAGCGGGAACCGAATACAATGAGCAGTTCTTC. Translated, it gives CASSELAGTEYNEQFF.